The 2 T cell receptor beta chains reported below all come from one sample, sequenced in a study of stem cell transplantation in POMP-related autoinflammatory disease. The table came from immunoSEQ multiplex PCR; TCRdb's copy has only in-frame clones and leaves some out. The profile covers over 25,000 clones, with about 91% appearing a single time and approximately 0.72% taken by the ten largest. Material: CD4+ T cells from PBMCs, obtained before stem cell transplantation. Receptors were obtained from a human donor with POMP-related autoinflammation and immune dysregulation (PRAID).

This chain joins TRBV6-4 and TRBJ2-5; D might be TRBD1 or TRBD2, each matching 6 bases. Trimming took off 7 bases at V and 5 bases at J, with 11 bases between the two ends. The CDR3 runs 12 residues. Per germline, CDR1 MRHNA and CDR2 SNTAGT. The CDR3 DNA follows: TGTGCCAGCAAAGGGGGGCGCGAGACCCAGTACTTC. This translates into CASKGGRETQYF.

The chain couples TRBV6-1 to TRBJ1-2, with a tentative D call TRBD1 (5 bases). This CDR3 is 16 amino acids long. The germline CDR1 and CDR2 sequences are MNHNS and SASEGT. With 4 bases removed from V and 8 bases from J, the gap between germline ends came to 23 bases. The CDR3 is CASSALGPLNLGGYTF. For the CDR3, the DNA is TGTGCCAGCAGTGCCCTGGGACCGCTCAACCTTGGGGGCTACACCTTC.